This entry lists 15 T cell receptor beta chains sequenced from one sample in a study of CD8 T cells in Susac syndrome (dated 2019 in TCRdb). Libraries were made using the immunoSEQ multiplex PCR assay. RNA was extracted using the RNeasy kit, and about 0.45 to 1 ug of the RNA was reverse transcribed with random hexamers. TCRdb reanalyzed the raw reads on its own, using fastp at Q25 for trimming and MiXCR for clone calling, and kept in-frame beta chains. Every CDR3 protein is listed once, alongside the most common genes and DNA of its rows. The sample table records a few hundred thousand distinct CDR3 sequences; approximately 90% of these occur just once. The ten top clones hold 0.1% to 0.15% of the sample. Material for sequencing was CD8+ T cells from PBMCs. The receptors here all came from a human donor with multiple sclerosis.

This chain uses TRBV25-1 with TRBJ2-6; 7 bases align to TRBD1. CDR1 and CDR2 (germline): MGHDK, SYGVNS. With V trimmed by 11 bases and J by 3 bases, 13 bases remained unmatched. This CDR3 comprises 16 residues. CDR3 sequence reads: CAGIRTGAYGANVLTF. CDR3 in DNA: TGTGCCGGAATTAGGACAGGAGCTTATGGGGCCAACGTCCTGACTTTC.

In its sample, this clonotype was seen once. The V and J genes are TRBV2 and TRBJ2-3, with D perhaps TRBD2 (5 bases). V shed 6 bases and J shed 0 bases, with 13 bases lying between them. Per germline, CDR1 SNHLY and CDR2 FYNNEI. The CDR3 loop spans 15 amino acids. As DNA, the CDR3 is TGTGCCAGCAGCGAGGGAACTCTTAGCACAGATACGCAGTATTTT. It specifies CASSEGTLSTDTQYF.

This clonotype was observed once. The CDR3 region has the DNA TGTGCCAGCAGCTTAATCGTTTCCACAGATACGCAGTATTTT. Its translation is CASSLIVSTDTQYF. The chain recombines TRBV7-8 with TRBJ2-3; no reliable D call. The V and J ends lost 2 bases and 2 bases respectively, with 8 bases between them. CDR1 SGHVS and CDR2 FQNEAQ come from the germline V gene. The CDR3 spans 14 residues.

The V call is TRBV12-5, the J call TRBJ2-7, with TRBD1 matching 8 bases. The CDR3 runs to 12 residues. V was pared by 5 bases and J by 5 bases, with 2 bases of the junction left unmatched. Per germline, CDR1 LGHNT and CDR2 FRNRAP. As DNA, the CDR3 is TGTGCTAGTGGTCAGACAGGGGACGAGCAGTACTTC. This codes for CASGQTGDEQYF.

The chain's CDR3 is CASSQGLGSGELFF. CDR3 nucleotides: TGCGCCAGCAGCCAGGGACTAGGATCCGGGGAGCTGTTTTTT. The gene calls are TRBV4-3 and TRBJ2-2; 8 nucleotides match TRBD2. V was pared by 3 bases and J by 6 bases, with 3 bases of the junction left unmatched. CDR3 length equals 14 residues. Germline CDR1 is LGHNA and CDR2 is YSLEER.

V gene TRBV2 combines with J gene TRBJ2-7, with D perhaps matching TRBD1 or TRBD2 (5 bases each). Germline values: CDR1 SNHLY, CDR2 FYNNEI. This CDR3 region has 13 residues. V was cut by 6 bases and J by 6 bases, with 15 bases left in between. In DNA, the CDR3 is TGTGCCAGCAGGTATGGGACGGGTGGCGAGCAGTACTTC. Encoded protein: CASRYGTGGEQYF.

The gene calls are TRBV12-3 or TRBV12-4 and TRBJ2-7; D possibly corresponds to TRBD1 (5 bases). Trimming removed 6 bases from V and 3 bases from J, with 12 bases in between. The CDR3 loop spans 13 amino acids. The CDR3 bases are TGTGCCAGCAGACAGGAAAGTGACTACGAGCAGTACTTC. Its translation is CASRQESDYEQYF.

The chain links TRBV15 to TRBJ2-2, with 14 bases matching TRBD2. This CDR3 contains 16 residues. The V segment lost 4 bases and the J segment 3 bases; nucleotides outside the gene matches: 1. Germline V gene lookup returns CDR1 LNHNV and CDR2 YYDKDF (reference sequence). DNA of the CDR3: TGTGCCACCAGCAAGGGACTAGCGGGGGACACCGGGGAGCTGTTTTTT. As protein: CATSKGLAGDTGELFF.

This chain connects TRBV11-2 to TRBJ2-1; 14 bases are a match to TRBD2. The germline V gene encodes CDR1 SGHAT and CDR2 FQNNGV. This CDR3 region has 16 residues. The V and J ends lost 5 bases and 8 bases, in that order; junction bases with no gene match: 8. The CDR3 protein is CASSLGTSGSLDEQFF. The CDR3, as DNA: TGTGCCAGCAGCCTCGGGACTAGCGGGAGTTTGGATGAGCAGTTCTTC.

This sequence joins TRBV30 and TRBJ1-2; maybe TRBD1 (5 bases). Deletions cut 3 bases from V and 4 bases from J, with 9 bases between. The CDR3 extends over 12 amino acids. The germline CDR1 and CDR2 sequences are GTSNPN and SVGIG (reference sequence). Here the CDR3 DNA reads TGTGCCTGGAGGGGACGGACCTATGGCTACACCTTC. As protein: CAWRGRTYGYTF.

The V and J genes are TRBV12-3 or TRBV12-4 and TRBJ1-2; D is possibly TRBD1 (5 bases). Trimming stripped 4 bases from V and 7 bases from J, with 16 bases between. The CDR3 extends over 14 amino acids. The CDR3 DNA reads TGTGCCAGCAGTTCGGGACTTTTCATAGGTGGCTACACCTTC. It specifies CASSSGLFIGGYTF.

V gene TRBV3-1 combines with J gene TRBJ2-7, with 11 bases that match TRBD2. Germline CDR1 is LGHDT and CDR2 is YNNKEL (reference sequence). This CDR3 contains 14 residues. The trim removed 6 bases at V and 6 bases at J, leaving 7 bases unmatched. The CDR3 spells CASSPTSGSPEQYF. CDR3 in DNA: TGTGCCAGCAGTCCCACTAGCGGGAGTCCCGAGCAGTACTTC.

V usage is TRBV20-1 and J usage is TRBJ2-5; D is uncertain. The length of the CDR3 is 11 residues. V shed 3 bases and J shed 7 bases, with 9 bases lying between them. The germline V gene has CDR1 DFQATT and CDR2 SNEGSKA (reference sequence). The CDR3 reads CSARDVGTQYF. Here the CDR3 DNA reads TGCAGTGCTAGGGATGTCGGGACCCAGTACTTC.

The V gene is TRBV12-3 or TRBV12-4, the J gene TRBJ1-2; TRBD1 agrees at 7 bases. The CDR3 is 13 residues long. The V gene end was trimmed by 5 bases and the J gene end by 6 bases; junction bases not matched to a gene: 6. As DNA, the CDR3 is TGTGCCAGCAGTCCCGACAGGGACGATGGCTACACCTTC. Translation gives CASSPDRDDGYTF.

The chain couples TRBV6-1 to TRBJ1-5; D gene ambiguous. CDR1 is MNHNS and CDR2 is SASEGT in the germline V gene. V lost 6 bases and J lost 1, with 10 bases in between. The CDR3 length is 14 residues. CDR3 in amino acids: CASSLDQSNQPQHF. CDR3 nucleotides: TGTGCCAGCAGCCTGGACCAAAGCAATCAGCCCCAGCATTTT.